Below, one T cell receptor (beta chain) is given with its context. Its specificity is not known. The table came from immunoSEQ multiplex PCR; TCRdb's copy has only in-frame clones and leaves some out. Of around 13,000 clones listed, 80% to 90% are singletons. These data come from a study of OX40 agonist ivuxolimab in advanced cancers. As for the study in general: Of the participants, under 50% had some prior anti-PD-1, anti-PD-L1 or anti-CTLA-4 therapy, which was allowed.

Study findings and constraints: Expanded clones belonging to CD8+ T cells outnumbered, on average, those of CD4+. The antigens recognized by the expanded peripheral T cells, that is their antigen specificity, were not determined.

V lost 7 bases and J 3 bases, leaving 7 bases between the germline ends. The germline V gene has CDR1 MDHEN and CDR2 SYDVKM. The CDR3 covers 11 residues. This receptor was taken from an adult with an advanced solid tumor such as melanoma, head and neck, liver or kidney cancer. Sequencing used CD4+ or CD8+ T cells sorted from blood, obtained in a trial of the OX40 agonist ivuxolimab. The genes are TRBV28 and TRBJ2-7; D gene unclear. CDR3 in DNA: TGTGCCAGCATCGGGCGCTACGAGCAGTACTTC. Amino acid sequence: CASIGRYEQYF.